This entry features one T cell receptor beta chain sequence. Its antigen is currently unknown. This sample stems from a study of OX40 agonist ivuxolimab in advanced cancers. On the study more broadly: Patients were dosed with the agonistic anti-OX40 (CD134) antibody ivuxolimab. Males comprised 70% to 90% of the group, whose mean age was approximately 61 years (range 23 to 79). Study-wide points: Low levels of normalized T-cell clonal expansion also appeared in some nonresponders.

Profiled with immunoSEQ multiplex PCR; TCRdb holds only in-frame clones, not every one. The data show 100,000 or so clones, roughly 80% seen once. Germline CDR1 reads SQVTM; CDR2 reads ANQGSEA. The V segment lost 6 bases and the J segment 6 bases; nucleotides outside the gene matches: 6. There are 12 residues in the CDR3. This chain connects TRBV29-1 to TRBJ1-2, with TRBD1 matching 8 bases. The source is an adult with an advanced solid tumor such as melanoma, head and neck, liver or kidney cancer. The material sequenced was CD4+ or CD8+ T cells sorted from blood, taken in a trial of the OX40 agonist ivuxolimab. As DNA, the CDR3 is TGCAGCGTCCGGACAGGGAAGGATGGCTACACCTTC. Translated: CSVRTGKDGYTF.